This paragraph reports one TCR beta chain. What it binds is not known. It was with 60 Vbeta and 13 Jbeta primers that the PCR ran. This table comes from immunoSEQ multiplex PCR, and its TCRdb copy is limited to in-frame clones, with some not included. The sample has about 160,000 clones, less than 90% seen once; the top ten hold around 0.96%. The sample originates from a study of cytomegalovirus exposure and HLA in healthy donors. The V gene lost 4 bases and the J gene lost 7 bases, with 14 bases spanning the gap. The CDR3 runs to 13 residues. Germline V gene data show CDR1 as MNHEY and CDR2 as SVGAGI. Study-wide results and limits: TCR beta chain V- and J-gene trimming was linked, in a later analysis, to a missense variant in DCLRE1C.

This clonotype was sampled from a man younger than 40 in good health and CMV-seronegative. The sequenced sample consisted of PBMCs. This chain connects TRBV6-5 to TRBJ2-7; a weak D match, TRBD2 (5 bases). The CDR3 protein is CASSSPLSGEQYF. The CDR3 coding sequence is TGTGCCAGCAGTTCCCCCCTATCGGGGGAGCAGTACTTC.